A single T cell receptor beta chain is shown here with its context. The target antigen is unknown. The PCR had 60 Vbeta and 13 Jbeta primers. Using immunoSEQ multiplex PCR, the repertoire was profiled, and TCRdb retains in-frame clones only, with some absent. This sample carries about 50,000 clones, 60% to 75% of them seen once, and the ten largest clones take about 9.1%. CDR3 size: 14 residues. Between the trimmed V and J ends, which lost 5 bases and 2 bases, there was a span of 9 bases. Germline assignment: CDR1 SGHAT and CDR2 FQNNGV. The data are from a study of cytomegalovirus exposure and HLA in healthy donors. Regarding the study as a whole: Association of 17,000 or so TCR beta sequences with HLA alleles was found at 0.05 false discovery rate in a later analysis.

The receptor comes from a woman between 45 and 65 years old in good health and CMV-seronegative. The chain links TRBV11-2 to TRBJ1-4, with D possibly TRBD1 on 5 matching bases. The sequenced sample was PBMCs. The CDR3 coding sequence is TGTGCCAGCAGCGCCGGGGGTACTAATGAAAAACTGTTTTTT. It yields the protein CASSAGGTNEKLFF.